This T cell receptor beta chain appears in the sequencing data of a study of blood T cell repertoires in COVID-19. TCRdb's copy holds only in-frame clones and misses some; the assay was immunoSEQ multiplex PCR. The repertoire consists of 250,000 to 300,000 clones, with roughly 80% occurring once and the leading ten covering roughly 5.3%. Those designated as exposed participants met a COVID-19 case within 2 weeks before study entry. This CDR3 contains 14 residues. The junction had 4 bases not matched to a gene; V was cut back by 6 bases and J by 2 bases. Germline V gives CDR1 MNHEY, CDR2 SVGAGI. The chain employs TRBV6-5 and TRBJ1-3; 7 bases agree with TRBD1. This receptor was taken from a man aged 40-49 years who had been exposed to COVID-19. Sequencing input: PBMCs or T cells enriched from blood (not recorded which). The CDR3 nucleotides are TGTGCCAGCAGGTTTGACAGGGCTGGAAACACCATATATTTT. Its protein is CASRFDRAGNTIYF.